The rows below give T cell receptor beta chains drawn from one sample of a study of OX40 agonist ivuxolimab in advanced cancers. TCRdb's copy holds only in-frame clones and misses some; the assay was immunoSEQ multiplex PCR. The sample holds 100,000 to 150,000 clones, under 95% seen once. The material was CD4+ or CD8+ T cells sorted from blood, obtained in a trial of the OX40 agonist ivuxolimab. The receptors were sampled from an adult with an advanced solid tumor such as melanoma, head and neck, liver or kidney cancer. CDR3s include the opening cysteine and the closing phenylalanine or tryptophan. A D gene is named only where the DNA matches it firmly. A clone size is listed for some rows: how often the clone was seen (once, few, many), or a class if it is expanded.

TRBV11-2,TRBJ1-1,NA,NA,CASSLDEVKAFF
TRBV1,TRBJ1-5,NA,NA,CTSSQVALQPQHF
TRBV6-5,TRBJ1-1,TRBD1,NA,CASSYGTANTEAFF
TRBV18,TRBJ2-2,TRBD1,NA,CASSQGARTGELFF
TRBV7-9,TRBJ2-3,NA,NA,CASSLVRAGATDTQYF
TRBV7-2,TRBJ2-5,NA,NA,CASSLVRAVQAETQYF
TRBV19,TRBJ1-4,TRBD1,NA,CASTSGGQGGEKLFF
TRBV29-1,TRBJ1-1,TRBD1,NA,CSAGQGNTEAFF
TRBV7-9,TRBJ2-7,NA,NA,CASSFHLAYEQYF
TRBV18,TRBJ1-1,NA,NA,CASLPRRDTEAFF
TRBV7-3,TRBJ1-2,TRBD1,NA,CASRLRTGDSINYGYTF
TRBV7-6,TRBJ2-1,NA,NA,CASSLTLRDEQFF
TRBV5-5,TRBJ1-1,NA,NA,CASSSPQRAQNTEAFF
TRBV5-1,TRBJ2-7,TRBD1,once,CASSHPQGASHEQYF
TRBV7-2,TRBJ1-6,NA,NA,CASSSRGQTNSPLHF
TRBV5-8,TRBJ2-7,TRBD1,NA,CASSWTGGYEQYF
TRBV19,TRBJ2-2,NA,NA,CASSIEARQYTGELFF
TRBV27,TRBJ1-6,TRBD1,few,CASSPGQGYSPLHF
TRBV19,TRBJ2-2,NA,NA,CASSIPHNTGELFF
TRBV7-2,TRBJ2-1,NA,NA,CASSLTRIYNEQFF
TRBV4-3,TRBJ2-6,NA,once,CASSQGVSGANVLTF
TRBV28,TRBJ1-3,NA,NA,CASSPGTPSSGNTIYF
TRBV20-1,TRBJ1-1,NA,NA,CSARDEGEAFF
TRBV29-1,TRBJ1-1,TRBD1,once,CSAPTGPLGVTEAFF
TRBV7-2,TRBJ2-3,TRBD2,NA,CASSSSSGRAGDTQYF
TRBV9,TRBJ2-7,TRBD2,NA,CASSVWEGNSYEQYF
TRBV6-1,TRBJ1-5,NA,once,CASSEAGDRYNQPQHF
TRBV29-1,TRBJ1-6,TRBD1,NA,CSVRTGPSSPLHF
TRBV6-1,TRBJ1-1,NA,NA,CASSEVIAEAFF
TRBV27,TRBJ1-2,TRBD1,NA,CASSQMDRVGGYTF
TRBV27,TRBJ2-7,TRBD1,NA,CASSPGPGQGAPTYEQYF
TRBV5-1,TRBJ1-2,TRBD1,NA,CASSPDRGNGYTF
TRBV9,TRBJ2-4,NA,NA,CASSAAGLGNIQYF
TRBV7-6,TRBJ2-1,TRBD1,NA,CASSPTPPGQGFNEQFF
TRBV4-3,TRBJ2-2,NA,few,CASSQDTSFNTGELFF
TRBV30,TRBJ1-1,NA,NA,CAWGWNTEAFF
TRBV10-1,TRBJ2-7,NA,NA,CASSESTRVHEQYF
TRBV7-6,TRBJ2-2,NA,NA,CASSSPSGAGELFF
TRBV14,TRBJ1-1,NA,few,CASSQAGFHTEAFF
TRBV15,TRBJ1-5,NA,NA,CATRDSNQPQHF
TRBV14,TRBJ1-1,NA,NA,CASSQRLNTEAFF